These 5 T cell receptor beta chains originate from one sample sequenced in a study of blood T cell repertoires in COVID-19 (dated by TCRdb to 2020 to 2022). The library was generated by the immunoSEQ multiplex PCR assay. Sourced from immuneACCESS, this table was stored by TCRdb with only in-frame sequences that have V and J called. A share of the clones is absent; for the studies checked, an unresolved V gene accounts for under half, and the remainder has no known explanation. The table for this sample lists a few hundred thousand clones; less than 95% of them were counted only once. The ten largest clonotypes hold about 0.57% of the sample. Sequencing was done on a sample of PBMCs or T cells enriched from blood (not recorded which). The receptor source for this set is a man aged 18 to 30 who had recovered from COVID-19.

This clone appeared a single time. CDR3: CASNLNPGTGNGYTF. As DNA, the CDR3 is TGTGCCAGCAACCTGAACCCCGGGACAGGGAATGGCTACACCTTC. This chain connects TRBV6-5 to TRBJ1-2, with 9 bases identical to TRBD1. CDR1 and CDR2 from the germline V gene are MNHEY and SVGAGI. Trimming cost V 7 bases and J 6 bases; bases outside gene matches: 12. The CDR3 loop spans 15 amino acids.

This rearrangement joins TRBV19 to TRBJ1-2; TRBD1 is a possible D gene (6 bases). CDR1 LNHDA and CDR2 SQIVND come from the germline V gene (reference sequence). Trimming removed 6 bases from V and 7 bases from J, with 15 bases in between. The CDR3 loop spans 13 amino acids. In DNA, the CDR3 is TGTGCCAGTAGCACAGACAGGTTCTCTGGCTACACCTTC. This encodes CASSTDRFSGYTF.

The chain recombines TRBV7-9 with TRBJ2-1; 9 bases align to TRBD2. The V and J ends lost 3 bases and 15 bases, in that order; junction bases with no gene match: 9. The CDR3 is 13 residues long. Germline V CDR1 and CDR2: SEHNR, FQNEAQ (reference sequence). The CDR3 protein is CASSFPGLASVFF. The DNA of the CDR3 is TGTGCCAGCAGCTTCCCTGGACTAGCGTCTGTGTTCTTC.

The CDR3 nucleotides read TGTGCCAGCTCACAGGGTCAGGGAGGGCTAGGACCCCTCCACTTT. Translation gives CASSQGQGGLGPLHF. The J gene is TRBJ1-6, the V gene TRBV18; maybe TRBD1 (5 bases). The CDR3 contains 15 residues. Germline V lookup: CDR1 KGHSH, CDR2 LQKENI. V lost 4 bases and J 12 bases, leaving 19 bases between the germline ends.

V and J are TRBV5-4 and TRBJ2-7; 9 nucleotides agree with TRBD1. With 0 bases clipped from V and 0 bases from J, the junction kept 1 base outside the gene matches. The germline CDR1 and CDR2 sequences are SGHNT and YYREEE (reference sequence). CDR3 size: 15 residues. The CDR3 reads CASSLGTGASYEQYF. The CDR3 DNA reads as TGTGCCAGCAGCTTGGGGACAGGGGCCTCCTACGAGCAGTACTTC.